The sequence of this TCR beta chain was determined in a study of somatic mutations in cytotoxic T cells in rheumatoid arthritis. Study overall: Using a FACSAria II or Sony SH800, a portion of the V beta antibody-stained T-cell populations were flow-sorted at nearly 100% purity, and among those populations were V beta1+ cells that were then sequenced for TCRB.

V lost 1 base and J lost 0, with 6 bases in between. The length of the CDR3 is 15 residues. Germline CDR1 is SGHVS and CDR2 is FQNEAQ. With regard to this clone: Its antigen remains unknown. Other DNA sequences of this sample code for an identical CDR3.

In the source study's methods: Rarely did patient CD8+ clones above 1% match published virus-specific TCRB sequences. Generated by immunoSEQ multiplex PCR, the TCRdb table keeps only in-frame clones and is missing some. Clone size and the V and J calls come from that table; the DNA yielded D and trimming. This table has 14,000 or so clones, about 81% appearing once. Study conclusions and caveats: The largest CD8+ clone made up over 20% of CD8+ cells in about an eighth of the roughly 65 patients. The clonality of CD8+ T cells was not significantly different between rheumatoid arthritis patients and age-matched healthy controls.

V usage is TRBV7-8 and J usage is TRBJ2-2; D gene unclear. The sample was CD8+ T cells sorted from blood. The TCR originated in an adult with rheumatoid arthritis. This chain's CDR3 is CASSLEGANTGELFF. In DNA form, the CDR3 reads TGTGCCAGCAGCTTAGAGGGTGCGAACACCGGGGAGCTGTTTTTT.